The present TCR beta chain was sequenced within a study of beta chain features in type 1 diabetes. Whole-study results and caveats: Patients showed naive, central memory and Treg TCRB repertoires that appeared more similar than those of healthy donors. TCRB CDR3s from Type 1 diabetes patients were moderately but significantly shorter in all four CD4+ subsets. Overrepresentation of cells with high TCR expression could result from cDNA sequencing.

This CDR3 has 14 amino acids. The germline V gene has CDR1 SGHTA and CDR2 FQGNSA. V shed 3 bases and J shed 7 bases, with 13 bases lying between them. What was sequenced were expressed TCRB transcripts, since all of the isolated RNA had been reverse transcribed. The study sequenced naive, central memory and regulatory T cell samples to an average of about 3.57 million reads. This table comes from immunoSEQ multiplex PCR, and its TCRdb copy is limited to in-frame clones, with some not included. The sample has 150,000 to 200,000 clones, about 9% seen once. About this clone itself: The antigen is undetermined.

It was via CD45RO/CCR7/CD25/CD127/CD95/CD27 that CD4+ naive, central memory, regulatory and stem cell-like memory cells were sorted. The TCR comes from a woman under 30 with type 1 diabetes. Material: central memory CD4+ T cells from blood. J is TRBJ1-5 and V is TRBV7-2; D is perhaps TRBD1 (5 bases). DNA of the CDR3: TGTGCCAGCAGCTTTCCGGGGGTTAGGCAGCCCCAGCATTTT. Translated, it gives CASSFPGVRQPQHF. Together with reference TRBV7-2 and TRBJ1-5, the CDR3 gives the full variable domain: GAGVSQSPSNKVTEKGKDVELRCDPISGHTALYWYRQSLGQGLEFLIYFQGNSAPDKSGLPSDRFSAERTGGSVSTLTIQRTQQEDSAVYLCASSFPGVRQPQHFGDGTRLSIL.